These T cell receptor beta chains were read from a single sample in a study of blood T cell repertoires in COVID-19. TCRdb's table, derived via immunoSEQ multiplex PCR, lists solely in-frame clones and lacks some. The repertoire has 200,000 to 250,000 clones, roughly nine tenths of them found once; the top ten carry approximately 10%. What was sequenced was PBMCs or T cells enriched from blood (not recorded which). These receptors were taken from a young man who had recovered from COVID-19. Both conserved end residues are part of each CDR3. D genes are given only for firm matches. Clone size is not always given. Where it is, it says once, few, many or a class for expanded clones.

D gene,J gene,V gene,clone size,CDR3 DNA,CDR3 protein
-,TRBJ1-2,TRBV27,-,TGTGCCAGCAGTTTATCGGGGGCCGGCTACACCTTC,CASSLSGAGYTF
-,TRBJ1-1,TRBV5-1,-,TGCGCCAGCAGCTTGGCCCGTGGCAGTTCCGACACTGAAGCTTTCTTT,CASSLARGSSDTEAFF
TRBD1,TRBJ2-7,TRBV29-1,-,TGCAGCGTTGAGGGACAGGGAGGCTACGAGCAGTACTTC,CSVEGQGGYEQYF
-,TRBJ1-3,TRBV18,-,TGTGCCAGCTCATCGGTCTCTGGAAACACCATATATTTT,CASSSVSGNTIYF
TRBD2,TRBJ2-3,TRBV7-8,-,TGTGCCAGCAGCCCGCGGCTAGCGGGAGTTCCAGATACGCAGTATTTT,CASSPRLAGVPDTQYF
TRBD1,TRBJ1-4,TRBV25-1,-,TGTGCCAGCGCCGACAGGGGATATCGAAAGGATGAAAAACTGTTTTTT,CASADRGYRKDEKLFF
-,TRBJ1-5,TRBV21-1,-,TGTGCCAGCAGCAAAGGCAGCAGGGGAAGTATGGGACGACAGCCCCAGCATTTT,CASSKGSRGSMGRQPQHF
-,TRBJ1-3,TRBV5-1,-,TGCGCCAGCAGCTTGGCGGGGATGGGAAACACCATATATTTT,CASSLAGMGNTIYF
-,TRBJ2-7,TRBV9,-,TGTGCCAGCAGCGTAGACGGCTACGAGCAGTACTTC,CASSVDGYEQYF
-,TRBJ1-1,TRBV6-1,once,TGTGCCAGCAGTGAAATGGTCGGCCTTTCAGGGGAAGCTTTCTTT,CASSEMVGLSGEAFF
-,TRBJ2-7,TRBV6-5,-,TGTGCCAGCAACCTTGGATCAGGGGGAGGCTACGAGCAGTACTTC,CASNLGSGGGYEQYF
TRBD2,TRBJ2-7,TRBV9,-,TGTGCCAGCAGCCCCCGACCCGGGAGGGGAGTCTACGAGCAGTACTTC,CASSPRPGRGVYEQYF
-,TRBJ2-7,TRBV7-9,-,TGTGCCAGCAGCTTAGGGTTCGGCGGGGATACCTACGAGCAGTACTTC,CASSLGFGGDTYEQYF
TRBD1,TRBJ1-2,TRBV5-8,-,TGTGCCAGCAGCTTTACACCGGGACAGAGTTCCTATGGCTACACCTTC,CASSFTPGQSSYGYTF
-,TRBJ1-4,TRBV19,-,TGTGCCAGTAGTATTGACGGGGCCGGGGGTGAAAAACTGTTTTTT,CASSIDGAGGEKLFF
-,TRBJ2-7,TRBV19,-,TGTGCCAGTAGTATTCGGAGTGAGCAGTACTTC,CASSIRSEQYF
-,TRBJ1-5,TRBV10-3,-,TGTGCCATCAGTGACGGACTTAATCAGCCCCAGCATTTT,CAISDGLNQPQHF
TRBD1,TRBJ2-7,TRBV19,-,TGTGCCAGTAGTGCGCGGACAGGGTTACTGGGCGAGCAGTACTTC,CASSARTGLLGEQYF
-,TRBJ1-6,TRBV6-4,-,TGTGCCAGCAGTGCGGTGATTAATTCACCCCTCCACTTT,CASSAVINSPLHF
TRBD1,TRBJ1-6,TRBV27,-,TGTGCCAGCAGTGTGACAGGGTTGGCACCCCTCCACTTT,CASSVTGLAPLHF
TRBD1,TRBJ2-7,TRBV5-8,-,TGTGCCAGCAGCCAACCTTCAGGGACAGGGGTTACCTACGAGCAGTACTTC,CASSQPSGTGVTYEQYF
-,TRBJ1-1,TRBV28,-,TGTGCCAGCAGTTTGGGGGGAATTCCTGAAGCTTTCTTT,CASSLGGIPEAFF
TRBD2,TRBJ2-7,TRBV5-8,-,TGTGCCAGCAGCCCACCCGGGACTAGAATCTACGAGCAGTACTTC,CASSPPGTRIYEQYF
-,TRBJ2-6,TRBV9,-,TGTGCCAGCAGCCCCCGTGACAGGACCTCTGGGGCCAACGTCCTGACTTTC,CASSPRDRTSGANVLTF
TRBD2,TRBJ2-1,TRBV11-2,-,TGTGCCAGCACCCAGGGTAGCGGGATATACAATGAGCAGTTCTTC,CASTQGSGIYNEQFF
TRBD1,TRBJ2-7,TRBV2,-,TGTGCCAGCAGTGAAGCGCCGGGGACAGGGAGGTACGAGCAGTACTTC,CASSEAPGTGRYEQYF